Reported below is one T cell receptor beta chain. What it recognizes is unknown. The junction differs from germline at one of its ends, possibly a read error. PCR employed 60 Vbeta and 13 Jbeta primers. Generated by immunoSEQ multiplex PCR, the TCRdb table keeps only in-frame clones and is missing some. Among about 200,000 clones listed, 82% were seen once. These data belong to a study of cytomegalovirus exposure and HLA in healthy donors. Overall study results and limits: Clonal expansion, a later analysis showed, was greater in HLA-associated TCR beta chains than in equally common others.

The CDR3 has 13 amino acids. Germline V gives CDR1 MNHEY, CDR2 SMNVEV (reference sequence). The rearrangement uses TRBV27 and TRBJ2-3; 9 bases align to TRBD1. The clonotype comes from a man aged 35 to 55 in good health and CMV-seropositive. Specimen: PBMCs. The CDR3, as DNA: TGTGCCTGCAGACAGGGGGGGGGAGATACGCAGTATTTT. Translating gives CACRQGGGDTQYF.